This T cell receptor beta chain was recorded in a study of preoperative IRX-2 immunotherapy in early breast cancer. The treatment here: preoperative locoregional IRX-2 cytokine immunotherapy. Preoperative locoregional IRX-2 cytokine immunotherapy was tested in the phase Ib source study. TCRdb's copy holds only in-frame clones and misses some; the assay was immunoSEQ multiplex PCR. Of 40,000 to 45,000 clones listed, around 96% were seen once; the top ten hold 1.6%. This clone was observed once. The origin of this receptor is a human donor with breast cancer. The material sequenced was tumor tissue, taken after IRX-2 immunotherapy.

The CDR3 nucleotides read TGTGCCAGCAGCCTTACAGGGGGCTCTGGAAACACCATATATTTT. Translated: CASSLTGGSGNTIYF. V is TRBV7-2 and J is TRBJ1-3, with 8 nucleotides matching TRBD1. J gave up 0 bases and V 5 bases, and 3 bases lay outside the gene matches. The CDR3 has 15 residues. CDR1 and CDR2 (germline): SGHTA, FQGNSA.